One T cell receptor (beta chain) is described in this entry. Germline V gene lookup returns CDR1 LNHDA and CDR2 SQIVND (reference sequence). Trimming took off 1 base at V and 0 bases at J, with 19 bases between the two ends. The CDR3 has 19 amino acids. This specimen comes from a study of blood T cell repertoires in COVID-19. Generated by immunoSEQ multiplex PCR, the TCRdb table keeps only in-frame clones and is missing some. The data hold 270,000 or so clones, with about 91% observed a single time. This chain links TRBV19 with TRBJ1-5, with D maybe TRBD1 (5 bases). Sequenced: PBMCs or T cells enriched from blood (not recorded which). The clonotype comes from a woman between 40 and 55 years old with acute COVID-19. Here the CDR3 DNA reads TGTGCCAGTAGTATAGCTCCCGGACAAGAGAGCTATAGCAATCAGCCCCAGCATTTT. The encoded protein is CASSIAPGQESYSNQPQHF.